This T cell receptor beta chain was obtained from a study of blood T cell repertoires in COVID-19. In the study overall: Sites in the United States, Italy and Spain provided acute and convalescent COVID-19 samples. T cells, B-cell-depleted T cells, or PBMCs supplied cDNA or gDNA.

Under the authors' procedure: Researchers report that nucleated cell counts were estimated from reference gene primer amplification. TCRdb's table, derived via immunoSEQ multiplex PCR, lists solely in-frame clones and lacks some. The V and J calls and clone size are taken from that table; D and trimming were inferred from the DNA. The data hold 150,000 to 200,000 clones, with around 90% observed a single time. The CDR3 is 15 amino acids. CDR1 is SGHRS and CDR2 is YFSETQ in the germline V gene. After removal of 3 bases from V and 7 bases from J, the junction contained 7 bases not matched to a gene. The sequence was collected from a woman aged 45-59 years with acute or convalescent COVID-19. What was sequenced was peripheral blood. The J gene is TRBJ1-6, the V gene TRBV5-1, with TRBD1 identical over 7 bases. CDR3 bases: TGCGCCAGCAGCTCTACGGGACAGACGAATTCACCCCTCCACTTT. The encoded protein is CASSSTGQTNSPLHF. Full variable domain (remainder filled in from reference TRBV5-1 and TRBJ1-6): KAGVTQTPRYLIKTRGQQVTLSCSPISGHRSVSWYQQTPGQGLQFLFEYFSETQRNKGNFPGRFSGRQFSNSRSEMNVSTLELGDSALYLCASSSTGQTNSPLHFGNGTRLTVT.